This T cell receptor (beta chain) derives from a study of blood T cell repertoires in COVID-19. Repertoires were generated with immunoSEQ multiplex PCR, while TCRdb's copy carries only in-frame clones and drops some. The sample holds roughly 170,000 clones, 60% to 80% seen once. This clonotype was obtained from a woman in her 70s with acute or convalescent COVID-19. The sample taken for sequencing was peripheral blood.

The CDR3 spells CASRDRGAAYEQYF. CDR3 DNA: TGTGCCAGCAGGGACAGGGGCGCGGCCTACGAGCAGTACTTC. This sequence joins TRBV6-5 and TRBJ2-7, with 9 bases lining up with TRBD1. V shed 6 bases and J 2 bases; nucleotides not matched to a gene: 5. Germline CDR1 MNHEY, CDR2 SVGAGI. CDR3 length: 14 amino acids.